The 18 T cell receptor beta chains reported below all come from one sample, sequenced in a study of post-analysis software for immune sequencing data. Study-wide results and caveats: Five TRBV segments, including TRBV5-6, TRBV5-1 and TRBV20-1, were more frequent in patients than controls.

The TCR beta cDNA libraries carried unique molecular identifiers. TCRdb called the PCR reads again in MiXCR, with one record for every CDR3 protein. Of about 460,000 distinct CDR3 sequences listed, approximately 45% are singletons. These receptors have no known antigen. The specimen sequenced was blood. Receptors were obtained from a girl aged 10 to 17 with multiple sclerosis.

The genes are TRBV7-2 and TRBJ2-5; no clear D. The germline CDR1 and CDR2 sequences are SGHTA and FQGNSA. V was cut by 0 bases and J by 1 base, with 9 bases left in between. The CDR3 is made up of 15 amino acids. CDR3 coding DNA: TGTGCCAGCAGCTTAGCGGTTTCGACCCAAGAGACCCAGTACTTC. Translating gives CASSLAVSTQETQYF.

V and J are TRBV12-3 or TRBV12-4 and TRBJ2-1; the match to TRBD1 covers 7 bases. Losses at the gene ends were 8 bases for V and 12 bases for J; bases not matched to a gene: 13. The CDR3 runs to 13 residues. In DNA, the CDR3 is TGTGCCAGCCTTAAGGGGGCCCCCGGCAGGCAGTTCTTC. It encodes CASLKGAPGRQFF.

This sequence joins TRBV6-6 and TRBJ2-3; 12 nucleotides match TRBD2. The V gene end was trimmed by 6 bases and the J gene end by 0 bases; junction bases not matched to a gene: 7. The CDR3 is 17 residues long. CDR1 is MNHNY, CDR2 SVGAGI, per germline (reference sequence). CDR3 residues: CASSRTSGEVSTDTQYF. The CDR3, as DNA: TGTGCCAGCAGCCGGACTAGCGGGGAGGTTAGCACAGATACGCAGTATTTT.

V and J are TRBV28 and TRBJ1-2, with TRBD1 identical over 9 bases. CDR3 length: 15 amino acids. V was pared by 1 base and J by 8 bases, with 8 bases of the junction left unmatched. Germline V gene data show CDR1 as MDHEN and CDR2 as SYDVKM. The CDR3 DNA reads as TGTGCCAGCAGTTTATCGGACAGGGGTAAATGGGGCTACACCTTC. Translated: CASSLSDRGKWGYTF.

DNA of the CDR3: TGTGCCAGCAGTTTATCGGGAGTCGAAGAGACCCAGTACTTC. Translating it yields CASSLSGVEETQYF. The rearrangement uses TRBV27 and TRBJ2-5, with D possibly being TRBD2 (5 bases). Trimming removed 0 bases at V and 3 bases at J, with 8 bases between. The CDR3 is made up of 14 amino acids. Germline V lookup: CDR1 MNHEY, CDR2 SMNVEV (reference sequence).

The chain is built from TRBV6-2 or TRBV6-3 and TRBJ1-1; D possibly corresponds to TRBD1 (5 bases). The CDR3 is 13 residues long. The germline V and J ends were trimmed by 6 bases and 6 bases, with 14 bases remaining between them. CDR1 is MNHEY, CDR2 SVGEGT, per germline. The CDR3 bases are TGTGCCAGCAGGCCCGTAACGGGGGCTGAAGCTTTCTTT. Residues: CASRPVTGAEAFF.

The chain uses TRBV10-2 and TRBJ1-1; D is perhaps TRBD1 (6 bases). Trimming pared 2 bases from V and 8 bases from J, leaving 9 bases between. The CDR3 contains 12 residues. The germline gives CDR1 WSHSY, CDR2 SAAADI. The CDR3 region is CASSEGGAEAFF. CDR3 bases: TGCGCCAGCAGTGAGGGGGGCGCGGAAGCTTTCTTT.

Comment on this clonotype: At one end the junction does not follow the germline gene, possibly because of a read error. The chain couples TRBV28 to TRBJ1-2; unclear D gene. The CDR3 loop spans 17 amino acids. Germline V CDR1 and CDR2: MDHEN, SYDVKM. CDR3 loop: CAGSLAPEEVDLTRNTF. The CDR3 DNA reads TGTGCCGGCAGTTTAGCCCCCGAGGAGGTTGATCTTACCAGGAACACCTTC.

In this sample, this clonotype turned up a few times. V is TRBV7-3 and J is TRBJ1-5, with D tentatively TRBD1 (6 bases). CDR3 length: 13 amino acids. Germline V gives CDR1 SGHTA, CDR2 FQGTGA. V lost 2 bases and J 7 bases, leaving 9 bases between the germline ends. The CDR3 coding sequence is TGTGCCAGCAGCTTAGCAAGGGGGCAGCCCCAGCATTTT. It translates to CASSLARGQPQHF.

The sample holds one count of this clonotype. In DNA, the CDR3 is TGTGCCACCAGTGACCCTGGGACTGAGAGCTCCTACGAGCAGTACTTC. Its protein product is CATSDPGTESSYEQYF. The rearrangement joins TRBV24-1 to TRBJ2-7; the D gene is possibly TRBD2 (6 bases). The CDR3 length is 16 residues. V was shortened by 4 bases and J by 0 bases, with 15 bases between the two germline ends. Germline assignment: CDR1 KGHDR and CDR2 SFDVKD.

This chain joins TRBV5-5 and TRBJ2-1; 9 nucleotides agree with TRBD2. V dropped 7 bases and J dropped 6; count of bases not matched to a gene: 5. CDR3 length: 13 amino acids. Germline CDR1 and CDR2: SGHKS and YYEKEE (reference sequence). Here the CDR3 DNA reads TGTGCCAGCCGACTAGCGGCCCTCAATGAGCAGTTCTTC. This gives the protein CASRLAALNEQFF.

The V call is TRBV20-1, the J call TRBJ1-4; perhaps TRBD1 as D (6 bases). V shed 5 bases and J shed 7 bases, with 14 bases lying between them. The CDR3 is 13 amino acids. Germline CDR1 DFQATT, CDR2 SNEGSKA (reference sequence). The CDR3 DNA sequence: TGCAGTGCTCCACAGGGAGTGAGTGAAAAACTGTTTTTT. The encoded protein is CSAPQGVSEKLFF.

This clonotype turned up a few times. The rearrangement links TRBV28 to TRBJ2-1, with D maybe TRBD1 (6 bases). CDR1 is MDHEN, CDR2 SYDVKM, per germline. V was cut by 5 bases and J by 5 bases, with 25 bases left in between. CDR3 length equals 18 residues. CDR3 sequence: CASSIPRLRGSGDNEQFF. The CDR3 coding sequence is TGTGCCAGCAGTATACCTCGACTCCGGGGATCAGGGGACAATGAGCAGTTCTTC.

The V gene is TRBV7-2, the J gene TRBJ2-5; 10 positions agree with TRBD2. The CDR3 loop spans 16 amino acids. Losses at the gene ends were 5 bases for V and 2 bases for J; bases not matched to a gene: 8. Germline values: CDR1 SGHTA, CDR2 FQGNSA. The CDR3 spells CASSEQQLAGQETQYF. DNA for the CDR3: TGTGCCAGCAGCGAACAGCAACTAGCGGGACAAGAGACCCAGTACTTC. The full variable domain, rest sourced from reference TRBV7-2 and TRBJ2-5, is GAGVSQSPSNKVTEKGKDVELRCDPISGHTALYWYRQSLGQGLEFLIYFQGNSAPDKSGLPSDRFSAERTGGSVSTLTIQRTQQEDSAVYLCASSEQQLAGQETQYFGPGTRLLVL.

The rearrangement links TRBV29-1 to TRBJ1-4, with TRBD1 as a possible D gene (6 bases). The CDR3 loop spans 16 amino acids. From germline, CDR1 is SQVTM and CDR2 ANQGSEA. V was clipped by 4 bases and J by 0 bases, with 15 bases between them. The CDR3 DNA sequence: TGCAGCGTTGGATGGTCAGGGGATACAACTAATGAAAAACTGTTTTTT. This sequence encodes CSVGWSGDTTNEKLFF. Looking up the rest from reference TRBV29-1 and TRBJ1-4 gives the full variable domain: SAVISQKPSRDICQRGTSLTIQCQVDSQVTMMFWYRQQPGQSLTLIATANQGSEATYESGFVIDKFPISRPNLTFSTLTVSNMSPEDSSIYLCSVGWSGDTTNEKLFFGSGTQLSVL.

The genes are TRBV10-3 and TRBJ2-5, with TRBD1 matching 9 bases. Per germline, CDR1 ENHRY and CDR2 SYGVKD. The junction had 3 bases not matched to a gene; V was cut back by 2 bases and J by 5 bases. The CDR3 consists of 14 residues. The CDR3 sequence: CAISEDRGGETQYF. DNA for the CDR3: TGTGCCATCAGTGAGGACAGGGGGGGCGAGACCCAGTACTTC.

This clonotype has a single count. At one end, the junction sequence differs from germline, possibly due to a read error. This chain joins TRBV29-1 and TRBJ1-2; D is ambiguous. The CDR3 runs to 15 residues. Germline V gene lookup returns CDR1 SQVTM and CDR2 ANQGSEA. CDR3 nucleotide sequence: TGCAGCGTTGACAACGAACTGGGGTTCGACTATGACTACACCTTC. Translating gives CSVDNELGFDYDYTF.

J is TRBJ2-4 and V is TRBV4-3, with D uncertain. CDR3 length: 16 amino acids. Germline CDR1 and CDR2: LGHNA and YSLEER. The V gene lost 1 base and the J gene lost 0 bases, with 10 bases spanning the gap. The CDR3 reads CASSQGRTLAKNIQYF. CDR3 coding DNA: TGCGCCAGCAGCCAAGGCCGAACCCTAGCCAAAAACATTCAGTACTTC.